This TCR beta chain was observed in a study of T cell clonality in common variable immunodeficiency. CVID and control samples used equivalent genomic DNA input. The assay was immunoSEQ multiplex PCR, and TCRdb's table has in-frame clones only and misses some. The table lists around 55,000 clones, with no singletons. Both groups were predominantly of Caucasian heritage. Study-level results: In common variable immunodeficiency, TCR beta chains reportedly carried fewer deletions and N-nucleotide insertions. Patient heterogeneity in the CVID cohort limited correlations between repertoire features and clinical complications.

This clone showed up many times. The antigen remains unidentified. The read ends 3 residues shy of where the CDR3 ends; the end is completed using the germline J gene. This CDR3 has 12 residues. The V gene's germline CDR1 is MNHEY and CDR2 SVGEGT. The chain is built from TRBV6-2 or TRBV6-3 and TRBJ1-2; D uncertain. The TCR comes from a person aged 18 to 70 in good health. Sequenced input: peripheral blood mononuclear cells. The CDR3 region is CASTLSVGGYTF. The DNA read from the CDR3 is TGTGCCAGCACCCTAAGCGTCGGGGGC.